This is a list of T cell receptor beta chains from one sample in a study of patients and donors after allogeneic stem cell transplantation. Using its own MiXCR run on the RT-PCR reads, TCRdb lists one record per CDR3 protein. Among over 10,000 distinct CDR3 sequences listed, about 23% were seen once. The sample comprised blood, either unsorted or a sorted T cell fraction (not recorded which). These receptors all stem from a human donor who was either an allogeneic HSCT recipient or a stem cell or donor lymphocyte infusion donor (not recorded which). It is not recorded whose cells these are; they may come from a transplant donor. CDR3s include the opening cysteine and the closing phenylalanine or tryptophan. The D gene is left open where the match is weak. The size of a clone is reported for some rows only, either as once, few or many, or as a class for expanded clones.

J gene,V gene,clone size,D gene,CDR3 protein,CDR3 DNA
TRBJ2-7,TRBV27,few,TRBD1,CASSSDRGPLKQYF,TGTGCCAGCAGCTCCGACAGGGGGCCCCTCAAGCAGTACTTC
TRBJ1-3,TRBV28,few,NA,CASREFGNTIYF,TGTGCCAGCAGAGAGTTTGGAAACACCATATATTTT
TRBJ1-5,TRBV28,NA,TRBD1,CASSPDRETQPQHF,TGTGCCAGCAGCCCGGACAGGGAAACTCAGCCCCAGCATTTT
TRBJ1-4,TRBV5-1,many,NA,CASSSGSSGGEKLFF,TGCGCCAGCAGCTCTGGGTCCTCTGGGGGTGAAAAACTGTTTTTT
TRBJ2-2,TRBV15,few,TRBD2,CATSRPGLAENTGELFF,TGTGCCACCAGCAGACCGGGACTAGCGGAGAACACCGGGGAGCTGTTTTTT
TRBJ2-5,TRBV28,NA,NA,CASRSGETQYF,TGTGCCAGCAGGAGTGGAGAGACCCAGTACTTC
TRBJ1-3,TRBV15,NA,TRBD1,CATSRGQTGTGNTIYF,TGTGCCACCAGCAGAGGCCAGACAGGGACTGGAAACACCATATATTTT
TRBJ2-1,TRBV15,NA,NA,CATSLAGLSYNEQFF,TGTGCCACTTCCTTGGCGGGACTCTCCTACAATGAGCAGTTCTTC
TRBJ2-1,TRBV5-4,few,TRBD2,CASSLGSGRAGEQFF,TGTGCCAGCAGCTTGGGTAGCGGGAGGGCCGGTGAGCAGTTCTTC
TRBJ1-1,TRBV20-1,few,NA,CSATPGRAFF,TGCAGTGCCACCCCAGGGAGGGCTTTCTTT
TRBJ2-5,TRBV30,NA,NA,CAWSNRETQYF,TGTGCCTGGAGTAACAGAGAGACCCAGTACTTC
TRBJ2-1,TRBV3-1,NA,NA,CASSQVRNSYNEQFF,TGTGCCAGCAGCCAAGTGAGGAACTCCTACAATGAGCAGTTCTTC
TRBJ2-1,TRBV5-6,NA,NA,CASSLLQGHEQFF,TGTGCCAGCAGCCTATTACAGGGCCATGAGCAGTTCTTC
TRBJ1-1,TRBV7-6,few,NA,CASTVVQGHTEAFF,TGTGCCAGCACCGTGGTTCAGGGGCATACTGAAGCTTTCTTT
TRBJ2-2,TRBV7-2,NA,TRBD2,CASSLSGVTGELFF,TGTGCCAGCAGCTTGAGCGGGGTGACCGGGGAGCTGTTTTTT
TRBJ1-2,TRBV27,NA,NA,CASSLGGTANYGYTF,TGTGCCAGCAGTTTAGGAGGGACCGCTAACTATGGCTACACCTTC
TRBJ1-5,TRBV11-2,NA,TRBD1,CASSRGSGTGVNQPQHF,TGTGCCAGCAGCCGAGGCAGCGGGACAGGCGTGAATCAGCCCCAGCATTTT
TRBJ1-1,TRBV19,NA,NA,CASSIGQDGNTEAFF,TGTGCCAGTAGTATAGGTCAGGACGGGAACACTGAAGCTTTCTTT
TRBJ1-2,TRBV24-1,few,TRBD1,CATSEAGGYGYTF,TGTGCCACCAGTGAGGCAGGGGGCTATGGCTACACCTTC
TRBJ1-1,TRBV12-3/TRBV12-4,few,NA,CASSWLGTAYNTEAFF,TGTGCCAGCAGTTGGCTTGGGACCGCTTACAACACTGAAGCTTTCTTT
TRBJ2-1,TRBV20-1,few,NA,CSAGRRSSYNEQFF,TGCAGTGCTGGGAGGCGGAGCTCCTACAATGAGCAGTTCTTC
TRBJ1-1,TRBV7-3,few,NA,CASSLGKGAAFF,TGTGCCAGCAGCTTAGGGAAGGGAGCCGCTTTCTTT
TRBJ1-1,TRBV14,few,TRBD1,CASSPDRVITEAFF,TGTGCCAGCAGCCCGGACAGGGTAATCACTGAAGCTTTCTTT
TRBJ1-1,TRBV12-3/TRBV12-4,NA,NA,CASSYRLSRMNTEAFF,TGTGCCAGCAGTTACAGGTTGAGTAGGATGAACACTGAAGCTTTCTTT
TRBJ2-7,TRBV4-1,many,TRBD2,CASSQPSGGSYEQYF,TGCGCCAGCAGCCAACCTAGCGGGGGCTCCTACGAGCAGTACTTC
TRBJ2-2,TRBV20-1,NA,TRBD2,CSVRWGGNGELFF,TGCAGTGTCCGGTGGGGAGGGAACGGGGAGCTGTTTTTT
TRBJ2-1,TRBV12-3/TRBV12-4,many,TRBD2,CASSGSLAGEVNEQFF,TGTGCCAGCAGTGGATCACTAGCGGGAGAGGTCAATGAGCAGTTCTTC